This entry lists 3 T cell receptor delta chains sequenced from one sample in a study of γδ T cells in repeated Plasmodium falciparum infection. TCRdb used CATT to re-call clones from the multiplex PCR reads. The sample holds 50,000 or so delta-chain clones; 1.6% are singletons and the top ten take over 7%. Bulk repertoires came from Vgamma9/Vdelta2+ or Vdelta2-negative gammadelta T cells flow-sorted from PBMC. Sequenced material: gamma-delta T cells from blood. The receptors stem from a pool of human donors (malaria-infected and uninfected, not separated).

This clone was detected only a few times. A far larger clone is a single base away, which makes a read error likely. The same CDR3 also results from other DNA sequences found in this sample. The chain carries TRDV1 and TRDJ1; TRDD3 agrees at 11 bases. TCRdb supplies no J gene; here it was assigned by aligning the nucleotide sequence to germline. The germline CDR1 and CDR2 sequences are TSWWSYY and QGS. The CDR3 spans 24 residues. The CDR3 loop is CALVRRPSVHPWGIPLRYTDKLIF. The CDR3 coding sequence is TGTGCCCTTGTCCGGAGGCCCTCCGTCCACCCCTGGGGGATACCACTAAGGTACACCGATAAACTCATCTTT.

This clone was seen only a few times. TCRdb pairs this DNA with a much larger clone's protein that differs at residue 9, likely a read error; the protein shown was translated from the DNA. The chain couples TRDV2 to TRDJ1; 9 positions agree with TRDD3. No J gene was available from TCRdb, and it was assigned here by a germline match of the DNA. Germline V gene sequence: CDR1 GEAIGNYY, CDR2 EKD. This CDR3 comprises 17 residues. Trimming at V came to 3 bases and at J to 4 bases, leaving 14 bases not matched to a gene. DNA for the CDR3: TGTGCCTGTGACGCTCTGGGGGATGCGAGATTTAGCGATAAACTCATCTTT. Translating it yields CACDALGDARFSDKLIF.

This clone was observed a few times. A far larger clone is only one base removed, so a read error is likely. Other DNA sequences from this sample encode an identical CDR3 as well. The gene calls are TRDV1 and TRDJ1; 8 nucleotides agree with TRDD3. No J segment appears in TCRdb, so it was assigned here by matching the sequence to germline. From germline, CDR1 is TSWWSYY and CDR2 QGS. The CDR3 has 17 residues. The CDR3 here is CALKKGSWGKYTDKLIF. The CDR3 bases are TGTGCTCTTAAGAAAGGTAGCTGGGGGAAGTACACTGATAAACTCATCTTT.